This passage covers 18 T cell receptor beta chains from one sample sequenced in a study of cytomegalovirus exposure and HLA in healthy donors. Measured with immunoSEQ multiplex PCR; TCRdb has only the in-frame clones, and not every one. The table records some 100,000 clones, 86% of them present only once. Sequences were obtained from PBMCs. Receptors were obtained from a man between 18 and 35 years old in good health and CMV-seronegative.

The chain combines TRBV7-9 with TRBJ1-4; maybe TRBD1 (6 bases). V shed 5 bases and J shed 4 bases, with 11 bases lying between them. This CDR3 is built from 14 residues. Germline V gene data show CDR1 as SEHNR and CDR2 as FQNEAQ (reference sequence). This CDR3 is CASSLGQHNEKLFF. The CDR3 nucleotides read TGTGCCAGCAGCCTCGGACAGCATAATGAAAAACTGTTTTTT.

The genes are TRBV6-1 and TRBJ2-7; TRBD1 might be the D (6 bases). This CDR3 is 13 amino acids long. V lost 7 bases to trimming and J lost 2 bases, with 12 bases between them. Germline CDR1 and CDR2: MNHNS and SASEGT. The CDR3 protein is CASTAGQPYEQYF. The CDR3 DNA reads as TGTGCCAGCACCGCAGGACAGCCCTACGAGCAGTACTTC.

This chain connects TRBV7-9 to TRBJ1-1; D perhaps matches TRBD1 (5 bases). Trimming left V 1 base short and J 2 bases short, with 8 bases between. Germline V gives CDR1 SEHNR, CDR2 FQNEAQ (reference sequence). This CDR3 is 14 amino acids long. The DNA for the CDR3 is TGTGCCAGCAGCTTAGAGACAGATAACACTGAAGCTTTCTTT. Amino acid sequence: CASSLETDNTEAFF.

V usage is TRBV2 and J usage is TRBJ1-2, with D perhaps TRBD1 (5 bases). Trimming cost V 9 bases and J 4 bases, with 12 bases left between them. Germline assignment: CDR1 SNHLY and CDR2 FYNNEI. The CDR3 is 12 amino acids. DNA of the CDR3: TGTGCCAGTGGGTCGGGGGTCTATGGCTACACCTTC. Protein product: CASGSGVYGYTF.

The V and J genes are TRBV6-6 and TRBJ2-5; TRBD2 matches at 14 bases. The CDR3 runs to 15 residues. CDR1 is MNHNY and CDR2 is SVGAGI in the germline V gene (reference sequence). After removal of 10 bases from V and 7 bases from J, the junction contained 11 bases not matched to a gene. The CDR3 protein is CATHSPTSGGGTQYF. The CDR3 region has the DNA TGTGCCACCCATTCGCCGACTAGCGGGGGGGGGACCCAGTACTTC.

This chain links TRBV5-6 with TRBJ1-1; TRBD1 is a possible D gene (5 bases). Germline V gene data show CDR1 as SGHDT and CDR2 as YYEEEE. Trimming took off 3 bases at V and 1 base at J, with 13 bases between the two ends. The CDR3 totals 15 residues. The CDR3 nucleotides read TGTGCCAGCAGCTCGATAGACAGACCGAACACTGAAGCTTTCTTT. This gives the protein CASSSIDRPNTEAFF.

V and J are TRBV9 and TRBJ2-6, with D uncertain. The length of the CDR3 is 14 residues. Looked up from germline, CDR1 is SGDLS and CDR2 is YYNGEE. The V gene lost 2 bases and the J gene lost 0 bases, with 3 bases spanning the gap. CDR3 nucleotide sequence: TGTGCCAGCAGCGTCGGCTCTGGGGCCAACGTCCTGACTTTC. Residues: CASSVGSGANVLTF.

This clone has a handful of counts. The chain is built from TRBV12-5 and TRBJ2-5; the match to TRBD2 covers 11 bases. J lost 2 bases, V lost 5 bases, and 4 bases had no gene match. CDR3 length: 15 amino acids. The germline gives CDR1 LGHNT, CDR2 FRNRAP. The CDR3: CASGRGLAEQETQYF. In DNA form, the CDR3 reads TGTGCTAGTGGTCGGGGACTAGCGGAGCAAGAGACCCAGTACTTC.

This clone was detected a few times. This is likely a read error, given that the CDR3 carries no conserved phenylalanine or tryptophan at its end. The DNA is left out, because the CDR3 cannot be placed on it with certainty; the CDR3 is given as TCRdb lists it. This chain joins TRBV30 and TRBJ1-2; the D call in the table, TRBD1, was not verified against the DNA. CDR1 is GTSNPN and CDR2 is SVGIG in the germline V gene (reference sequence). The CDR3 is 11 residues long, counting both termini. CDR3 protein: CAWSVGATPEV.

The rearrangement joins TRBV30 to TRBJ2-7; tentative D call: TRBD2 (7 bases). The germline V and J ends were trimmed by 4 bases and 5 bases, with 12 bases remaining between them. In germline, CDR1 is GTSNPN, CDR2 SVGIG (reference sequence). The CDR3 is made up of 12 amino acids. This chain's CDR3 is CAWNGGQNEQYF. In nucleotides, the CDR3 is TGTGCCTGGAACGGGGGGCAGAACGAGCAGTACTTC.

The chain couples TRBV5-8 to TRBJ1-5; 7 nucleotides align to TRBD1. Unmatched junction bases numbered 4, after V lost 4 bases and J lost 0 bases. Germline CDR1 is SGHTS and CDR2 is YDEGEE. CDR3 length equals 15 residues. This chain's CDR3 is CASSPGQSSNQPQHF. CDR3 coding DNA: TGTGCCAGCAGCCCGGGACAGAGTAGCAATCAGCCCCAGCATTTT.

The chain uses TRBV5-1 and TRBJ2-5; maybe TRBD2 (5 bases). From germline, CDR1 is SGHRS and CDR2 YFSETQ. The CDR3 loop spans 14 amino acids. V was trimmed by 3 bases and J by 7 bases, leaving 16 bases between them. CDR3 sequence reads: CASSWTGVRVTQYF. The CDR3 nucleotides are TGCGCCAGCAGCTGGACCGGGGTCCGGGTGACCCAGTACTTC.

This clone was seen a few times. The V and J genes are TRBV5-4 and TRBJ2-5, with 9 bases aligning to TRBD2. This CDR3 spans 15 amino acids. The germline CDR1 and CDR2 sequences are SGHNT and YYREEE (reference sequence). The V segment lost 2 bases and the J segment 2 bases; nucleotides outside the gene matches: 4. As DNA, the CDR3 is TGTGCCAGCAGCTTCGCTAGCGGGGAGCAAGAGACCCAGTACTTC. It translates to CASSFASGEQETQYF.

This clone showed up many times. CDR3 sequence (DNA): TGTGCCAGCAGTTTACCAGGGGGCCACGAGCAGTACTTC. Protein: CASSLPGGHEQYF. The genes are TRBV6-5 and TRBJ2-7; TRBD1 aligns across 8 bases. Germline V gene lookup returns CDR1 MNHEY and CDR2 SVGAGI. V shed 4 bases, J shed 5 bases, and the junction held 4 bases outside the gene matches. CDR3 length: 13 amino acids.

The chain links TRBV28 to TRBJ1-1; 9 bases line up with TRBD1. The trim removed 10 bases at V and 11 bases at J, leaving 11 bases unmatched. Looked up from germline, CDR1 is MDHEN and CDR2 is SYDVKM. CDR3 length: 12 amino acids. The CDR3 protein is CATYSQGAQAFF. The CDR3 DNA is TGTGCCACCTACTCACAGGGGGCGCAGGCTTTCTTT. The full variable domain, completed using reference TRBV28 and TRBJ1-1, is DVKVTQSSRYLVKRTGEKVFLECVQDMDHENMFWYRQDPGLGLRLIYFSYDVKMKEKGDIPEGYSVSREKKERFSLILESASTNQTSMYLCATYSQGAQAFFGQGTRLTVV.

The chain has TRBV2 and TRBJ1-1, with D tentatively TRBD1 (5 bases). This CDR3 has 16 amino acids. V was cut by 2 bases and J by 5 bases, with 18 bases left in between. Germline lookup yields CDR1 SNHLY and CDR2 FYNNEI. The CDR3: CASSELQGTLVTEAFF. The CDR3 coding sequence is TGTGCCAGCAGTGAACTGCAGGGAACGCTTGTAACTGAAGCTTTCTTT.

The rearrangement uses TRBV10-1 and TRBJ1-2; D remains unclear. The length of the CDR3 is 13 residues. Looked up from germline, CDR1 is WNHNN and CDR2 is SYGVQD (reference sequence). V lost 0 bases, J lost 4 bases, and 6 bases lay in between. DNA for the CDR3: TGCGCCAGCAGTGAGTCCATCGGCTATGGCTACACCTTC. Residues: CASSESIGYGYTF.

The V and J genes are TRBV7-2 and TRBJ2-1, with 8 nucleotides matching TRBD1. The length of the CDR3 is 11 residues. The ends lost 1 base at V and 16 bases at J; junction bases unmatched: 3. Germline lookup yields CDR1 SGHTA and CDR2 FQGNSA. In DNA, the CDR3 is TGTGCCAGCAGCTTAGGGACAGGGAACTTCTTC. This encodes CASSLGTGNFF. Full variable domain (rest looked up from reference TRBV7-2 and TRBJ2-1): GAGVSQSPSNKVTEKGKDVELRCDPISGHTALYWYRQSLGQGLEFLIYFQGNSAPDKSGLPSDRFSAERTGGSVSTLTIQRTQQEDSAVYLCASSLGTGNFFGPGTRLTVL.